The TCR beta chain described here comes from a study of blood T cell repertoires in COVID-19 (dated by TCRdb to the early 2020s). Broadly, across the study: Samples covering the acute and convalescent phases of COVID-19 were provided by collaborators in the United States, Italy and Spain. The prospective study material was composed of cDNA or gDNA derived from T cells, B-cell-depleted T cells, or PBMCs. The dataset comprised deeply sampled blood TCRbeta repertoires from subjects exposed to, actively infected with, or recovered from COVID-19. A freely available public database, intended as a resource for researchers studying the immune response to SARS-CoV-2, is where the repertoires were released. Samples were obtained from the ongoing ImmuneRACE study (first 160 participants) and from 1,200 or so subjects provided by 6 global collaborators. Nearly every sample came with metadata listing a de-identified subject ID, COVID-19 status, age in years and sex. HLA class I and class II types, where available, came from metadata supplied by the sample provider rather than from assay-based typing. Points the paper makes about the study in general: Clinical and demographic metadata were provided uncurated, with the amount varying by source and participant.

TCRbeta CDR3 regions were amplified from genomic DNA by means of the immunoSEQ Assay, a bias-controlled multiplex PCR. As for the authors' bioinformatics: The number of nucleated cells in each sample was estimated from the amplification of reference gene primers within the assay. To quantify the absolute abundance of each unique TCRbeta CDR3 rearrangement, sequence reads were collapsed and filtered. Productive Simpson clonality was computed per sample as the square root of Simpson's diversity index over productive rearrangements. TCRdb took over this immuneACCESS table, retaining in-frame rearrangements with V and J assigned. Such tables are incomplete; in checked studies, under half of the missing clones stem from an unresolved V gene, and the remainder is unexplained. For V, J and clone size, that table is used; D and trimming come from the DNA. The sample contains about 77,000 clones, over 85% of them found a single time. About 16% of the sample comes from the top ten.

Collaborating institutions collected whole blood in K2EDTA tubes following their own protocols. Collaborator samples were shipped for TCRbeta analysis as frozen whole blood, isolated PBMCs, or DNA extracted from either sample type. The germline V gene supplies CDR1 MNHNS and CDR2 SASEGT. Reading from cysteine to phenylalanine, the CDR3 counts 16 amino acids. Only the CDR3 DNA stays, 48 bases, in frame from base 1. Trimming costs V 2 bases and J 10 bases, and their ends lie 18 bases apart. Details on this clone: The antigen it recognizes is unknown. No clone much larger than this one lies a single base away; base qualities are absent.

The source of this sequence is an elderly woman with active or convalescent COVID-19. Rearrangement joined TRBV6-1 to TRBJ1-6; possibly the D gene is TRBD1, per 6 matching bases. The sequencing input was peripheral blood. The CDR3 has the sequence CASSEILGGLGSPLHF. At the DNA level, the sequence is TGTGCCAGCAGTGAAATTCTGGGGGGGCTCGGGTCACCCCTCCACTTT.